This T cell receptor beta chain was found in a study of OX40 agonist ivuxolimab in advanced cancers. With respect to the entire study: Ivuxolimab was a fully human IgG2 agonistic monoclonal antibody targeting the costimulatory receptor OX40 (CD134). In the dose-escalation cohort, roughly 80% of patients were male, and the mean age was around 60 years, with a range of about 20 to 79. Intravenous ivuxolimab was administered to patients every 2 weeks at six dose levels: 0.01, 0.1, 0.3, 1.5, 3 and 10 mg/kg. Peripheral TCRbeta sequencing aimed to test whether ivuxolimab altered TCR sequence diversity and caused clonal T-cell expansion. The paper describes the monotherapy dose-escalation part (N ≈ 50 patients) of the phase I trial of ivuxolimab. Prior anti-PD-1, anti-PD-L1 or anti-CTLA-4 therapy was permitted, and 35% to 40% of dose-escalation patients had received checkpoint inhibitors. Three dose-escalation patients achieved partial responses, one with hepatocellular carcinoma and two with cutaneous melanoma. Of the approximately 53 patients in dose escalation, 19 had hepatocellular carcinoma, about 15 had melanoma, 9 had renal cell carcinoma and 9 had head and neck cancer.

This clone is characterized as medium-sized (0.01 to 0.1%). Its antigen specificity is not known. The sample holds no much larger clone one base away, and base qualities are not on file. Patients with autoimmune disease history or receiving systemic immunosuppression were excluded from the trial. In every dose cohort, peripheral blood was drawn for TCR sequencing at baseline, cycle 4 day 1, and cycle 7 day 1. Samples came from an open-label, multicenter, first-in-human phase I dose-escalation trial of ivuxolimab. The trial enrolled adults with locally advanced or metastatic head and neck squamous cell, hepatocellular, melanoma or renal cell carcinoma. Before TCR sequencing, CD4+ T cells and CD8+ T cells from peripheral blood were sorted into separate populations. Genomic DNA was isolated from the sorted cells so that the TCRbeta CDR3 region could be sequenced. TCRbeta CDR3 regions were sequenced using the immunoSEQ Assay. TCRdb mirrors the immuneACCESS table, restricted to in-frame sequences. Some clones are absent from its copies; in checked studies, under half trace to an unresolved V gene, and the reason for the others is unknown. The sample table holds around 18,000 clones, of which 80% to 90% were seen once. Around a third of the sample lies in the top ten.

Deletion took 3 bases off V and 2 bases off J, with a span of 10 bases between the germline ends. The CDR3 has 14 amino acids, counting the end cysteine and phenylalanine. Only the CDR3 DNA is retained, 42 bases long and in frame from the first base. Looking up the germline V gene (reference sequence) yields CDR1 SEHNR and CDR2 FQNEAQ. General findings and caveats noted by the study authors: In the 0.1-3.0 mg/kg groups, partial responders were among the patients with the lowest normalized peripheral clonal expansion, particularly in CD8+ T cells. After ivuxolimab, more expanded clones were found on average in CD8+ T cells than in CD4+ T cells. At doses from 0.1 to 3.0 mg/kg, clonal expansion was seen in both CD4+ and CD8+ blood T cells between baseline and week 6. Which antigens the clonally expanded peripheral T cells were specific for was not determined. Low levels of normalized T-cell clonal expansion were also seen in some nonresponding patients.

The chain couples TRBV7-9 to TRBJ1-2; the D gene lacks a confident call. This specimen consisted of CD4+ or CD8+ T cells sorted from blood, obtained in a trial of the OX40 agonist ivuxolimab. This sequence originates from an adult with an advanced solid tumor such as melanoma, head and neck, liver or kidney cancer. The DNA reads TGTGCCAGCAGCTTGAACGATGTGAACTATGGCTACACCTTC. Its protein reads: CASSLNDVNYGYTF.